The 23 T cell receptor beta chains presented below share a single source sample, sequenced in a study of CD8 T cells in ankylosing spondylitis. One entry per CDR3 protein results from TCRdb running MiXCR on the 5' RACE reads. The table has 100,000 or so distinct CDR3 sequences, about 8.3% seen once. Their cognate antigens are unknown. General observations from the study: A TCR beta motif of under ten highly homologous variants appeared characteristic of ankylosing spondylitis blood.

Input material: blood, either unsorted or a sorted T cell fraction (not recorded which). These receptors originate from a male donor with ankylosing spondylitis.

There are a few counts of this clonotype. The rearrangement joins TRBV4-1 to TRBJ2-2; D is ambiguous. Germline lookup yields CDR1 MGHRA and CDR2 YSYEKL. V lost 7 bases to trimming and J lost 2 bases, with 8 bases between them. This CDR3 is 13 amino acids long. The chain's CDR3 is CASKDSNTGELFF. As DNA, the CDR3 is TGCGCCAGCAAAGACTCAAACACCGGGGAGCTGTTTTTT.

The chain recombines TRBV12-3 or TRBV12-4 with TRBJ2-1; D is unresolved. This CDR3 spans 12 amino acids. V shed 3 bases and J shed 7 bases, with 7 bases lying between them. CDR3 in amino acids: CASSFVFNEQFF. The CDR3 DNA reads as TGTGCCAGCAGTTTTGTGTTTAATGAGCAGTTCTTC.

This clonotype was seen more than once but under ten times. The chain couples TRBV5-7 to TRBJ1-1, with unresolved D. TRBV5-7 is identified as an open reading frame with a role that is uncertain. With 6 bases removed from V and 9 bases from J, the gap between germline ends came to 6 bases. This CDR3 has 9 residues. The CDR3 loop is CASNRKAFF. CDR3 in DNA: TGTGCCAGCAATAGAAAAGCTTTCTTT.

By its share, this clonotype is medium-sized (0.01 to 0.1%). The chain has TRBV15 and TRBJ2-1, with TRBD2 identical over 11 bases. The CDR3 consists of 13 residues. The germline gives CDR1 LNHNV, CDR2 YYDKDF (reference sequence). J was trimmed by 11 bases and V by 5 bases; bases with no gene match: 5. CDR3 coding DNA: TGTGCCACCAGCGGGACTAGCGGAAGACAGCAGTTCTTC. It is translated as CATSGTSGRQQFF.

This clonotype was observed a handful of times. V usage is TRBV7-8 and J usage is TRBJ1-1; 8 nucleotides match TRBD1. Per the germline V gene, CDR1 is SGHVS and CDR2 is FQNEAQ. The V and J ends lost 0 bases and 5 bases, in that order; junction bases with no gene match: 5. This CDR3 contains 15 residues. The CDR3 loop is CASSLASGGWTEAFF. The CDR3 region has the DNA TGTGCCAGCAGCTTAGCGTCAGGGGGCTGGACTGAAGCTTTCTTT.

The rearrangement joins TRBV3-1 to TRBJ2-1; TRBD2 aligns across 9 bases. J lost 3 bases, V lost 5 bases, and 5 bases had no gene match. CDR3 length: 15 amino acids. From germline, CDR1 is LGHDT and CDR2 YNNKEL (reference sequence). The CDR3 DNA follows: TGTGCCAGCAGCTCCCTAGCGGGAATCTACAATGAGCAGTTCTTC. It yields the protein CASSSLAGIYNEQFF.

Notes on this clonotype: A read error may produce the germline difference seen at one junction end. This rearrangement joins TRBV12-3 or TRBV12-4 to TRBJ1-5; 7 bases are a match to TRBD1. CDR3 length equals 18 residues. The CDR3 loop reads CASSFRQGGDYSNHPQHF. The DNA for the CDR3 is TGTGCCAGCAGTTTCCGACAGGGTGGGGATTATAGCAATCACCCCCAGCATTTT.

The table lists this clonotype with many counts. The chain joins TRBV7-8 to TRBJ2-1; 7 positions match TRBD1. Unmatched junction bases numbered 9, after V lost 3 bases and J lost 7 bases. The CDR3 contains 15 residues. In germline, CDR1 is SGHVS, CDR2 FQNEAQ. CDR3 sequence: CASSFTGALGNEQFF. In DNA, the CDR3 is TGTGCCAGCAGCTTTACAGGGGCTTTGGGGAATGAGCAGTTCTTC.

There are a few counts of this clonotype. The V and J genes are TRBV5-6 and TRBJ1-5; 7 bases fit TRBD1. Germline loops: CDR1 SGHDT, CDR2 YYEEEE. The ends lost 1 base at V and 7 bases at J; junction bases unmatched: 5. CDR3 length: 14 residues. CDR3 in DNA: TGTGCCAGCAGCTTGAACAGGGGTTGGCAGCCCCAGCATTTT. Translation: CASSLNRGWQPQHF. Complete variable domain (other parts from reference TRBV5-6 and TRBJ1-5): DAGVTQSPTHLIKTRGQQVTLRCSPKSGHDTVSWYQQALGQGPQFIFQYYEEEERQRGNFPDRFSGHQFPNYSSELNVNALLLGDSALYLCASSLNRGWQPQHFGDGTRLSIL.

The chain couples TRBV14 to TRBJ2-1; D call uncertain. Germline assignment: CDR1 SGHDN and CDR2 FVKESK. This CDR3 region has 14 residues. Trimming removed 0 bases from V and 6 bases from J, with 9 bases in between. The CDR3 protein is CASSQDSDRNEQFF. CDR3 in DNA: TGTGCCAGCAGCCAAGATTCGGATCGCAATGAGCAGTTCTTC.

This clonotype was observed a few times. The CDR3: CASSLEGGTTDTQYF. Written as DNA, the CDR3 is TGTGCCAGCAGTCTAGAGGGGGGGACCACAGATACGCAGTATTTT. The V gene is TRBV27, the J gene TRBJ2-3; maybe TRBD2 (7 bases). The CDR3 sequence is 15 residues long. The ends were cut back, 5 bases at V and 2 bases at J, with 14 bases in the middle. The germline V gene encodes CDR1 MNHEY and CDR2 SMNVEV (reference sequence).

This clonotype has a handful of counts. The gene calls are TRBV24-1 and TRBJ2-1; 7 positions agree with TRBD1. There are 16 residues in the CDR3. The J segment lost 3 bases and the V segment lost 2 bases, leaving 6 bases of the junction unmatched. Per the germline V gene, CDR1 is KGHDR and CDR2 is SFDVKD. In DNA form, the CDR3 reads TGTGCCACCAGTGATTCACAGGGGCTCGGCTACAATGAGCAGTTCTTC. Protein: CATSDSQGLGYNEQFF.

The rearrangement joins TRBV4-1 to TRBJ2-7, with D perhaps being TRBD1 or TRBD2 (6 bases each). Trimming removed 0 bases at V and 2 bases at J, with 11 bases between. This CDR3 region has 15 residues. CDR1 is MGHRA and CDR2 is YSYEKL in the germline V gene. The CDR3 spells CASSQDRGRTYEQYF. The CDR3 coding sequence is TGCGCCAGCAGCCAAGATAGGGGGAGGACCTACGAGCAGTACTTC.

This clonotype has more than one count but fewer than ten. The V and J genes are TRBV6-1 and TRBJ2-3; TRBD1 matches at 7 bases. The germline CDR1 and CDR2 sequences are MNHNS and SASEGT. The length of the CDR3 is 15 residues. V shed 2 bases and J 4 bases; nucleotides not matched to a gene: 6. CDR3 protein: CASSENEGGADTQYF. CDR3 DNA: TGTGCCAGCAGTGAAAATGAAGGGGGCGCAGATACGCAGTATTTT.

A few counts support this clonotype. CDR3 loop: CASSQGRVAGGTDTQYF. The DNA for the CDR3 is TGTGCCAGCAGCCAAGGCCGGGTAGCGGGAGGGACAGATACGCAGTATTTT. The gene calls are TRBV7-8 and TRBJ2-3; 11 bases fit TRBD2. Trimming cost V 5 bases and J 3 bases; bases outside gene matches: 10. CDR3 length: 17 residues. Germline values: CDR1 SGHVS, CDR2 FQNEAQ.

This clonotype was seen a handful of times. The chain couples TRBV7-9 to TRBJ2-7; no clear D. The germline V and J ends were trimmed by 5 bases and 5 bases, with 10 bases remaining between them. CDR1 is SEHNR, CDR2 FQNEAQ, per germline (reference sequence). The CDR3 is 12 residues long. The DNA of the CDR3 is TGTGCCAGCAGCGCCATTCGGGACGAGCAGTACTTC. It encodes CASSAIRDEQYF.

This clonotype has just a few counts. The V gene is TRBV18, the J gene TRBJ1-1; D gene unclear. The V end was cut by 3 bases, the J end by 3 bases, with 11 bases between. Germline loops: CDR1 KGHSH, CDR2 LQKENI. The CDR3 loop spans 14 amino acids. CDR3 sequence reads: CASSPPDQDTEAFF. CDR3 sequence (DNA): TGTGCCAGCTCACCCCCGGACCAGGACACTGAAGCTTTCTTT.

This chain joins TRBV5-5 and TRBJ1-1, with D possibly matching TRBD1 (6 bases). CDR3 length: 14 residues. V dropped 5 bases and J dropped 4 bases, with 15 bases sitting between them. Germline loops: CDR1 SGHKS, CDR2 YYEKEE (reference sequence). CDR3 amino acids: CASRDPGHPTEAFF. The CDR3 DNA reads TGTGCCAGCAGAGACCCGGGACACCCCACTGAAGCTTTCTTT.

Only a few counts were recorded for this clonotype. This rearrangement joins TRBV19 to TRBJ2-7; the D gene is possibly TRBD1 (7 bases). This CDR3 spans 12 amino acids. Trimming left V 10 bases short and J 2 bases short, with 12 bases between. Germline V gene lookup returns CDR1 LNHDA and CDR2 SQIVND (reference sequence). The CDR3 region has the DNA TGTGCCACGGGGGACAGTGCCTACGAGCAGTACTTC. Protein sequence: CATGDSAYEQYF.

In its sample, this clonotype was seen many times. The chain employs TRBV24-1 and TRBJ1-1, with D perhaps TRBD1 (5 bases). In germline, CDR1 is KGHDR, CDR2 SFDVKD. The CDR3 runs to 12 residues. The V gene lost 5 bases and the J gene lost 8 bases, with 11 bases spanning the gap. Here the CDR3 DNA reads TGTGCCACCAGTGGCCCGACAGCCGAAGCTTTCTTT. Residues: CATSGPTAEAFF.

Only a few counts were recorded for this clonotype. CDR3 sequence: CASSTTQGLQETQYF. Written as DNA, the CDR3 is TGTGCCAGCAGCACAACACAGGGCCTCCAAGAGACCCAGTACTTC. V is TRBV9 and J is TRBJ2-5; a weak D match, TRBD1 (6 bases). The CDR3 extends over 15 amino acids. Trimming pared 4 bases from V and 1 base from J, leaving 14 bases between. CDR1 and CDR2 (germline): SGDLS, YYNGEE.

There are many counts of this clonotype. V is TRBV12-3 or TRBV12-4 and J is TRBJ2-1, with 11 bases matching TRBD2. There are 19 residues in the CDR3. J was trimmed by 0 bases and V by 7 bases; bases with no gene match: 14. The CDR3: CASMGLLAGASRSYNEQFF. In DNA, the CDR3 is TGTGCCAGCATGGGGTTACTAGCGGGAGCTTCCCGCTCCTACAATGAGCAGTTCTTC.

This clonotype occurred a few times. The chain has TRBV7-7 and TRBJ2-1, with D possibly TRBD2 on 6 matching bases. The V and J ends lost 0 bases and 3 bases respectively, with 9 bases between them. Germline V gives CDR1 SSHAT, CDR2 FNYEAQ (reference sequence). This CDR3 contains 15 residues. The CDR3 nucleotides are TGTGCCAGCAGCTTAGCGCCGGGGGACTACAATGAGCAGTTCTTC. Its protein is CASSLAPGDYNEQFF.